This entry lists 14 T cell receptor beta chains sequenced from one sample in a study of low-dose radiotherapy and immunotherapy resistance in tumors. TRAV- and TRBV-specific primers primed first-strand cDNA, covering alpha and beta chains. With a constant-region primer and a V-primer adapter, TCRs were subjected to around 18 PCR cycles of amplification. TCRdb reprocessed the reads with MiXCR, giving one entry per CDR3 protein. This sample has roughly 60,000 distinct CDR3 sequences, with under 30% found just once. The time point is: before trial treatment. Sequencing was performed on PBMCs, taken before treatment. The source is a male donor with prostate cancer.

This clonotype was seen ten or more times. The chain combines TRBV6-8 with TRBJ2-7, with D possibly TRBD2 on 7 matching bases. The CDR3 loop spans 14 amino acids. Germline V gene data show CDR1 as MNHGY and CDR2 as SAAAGT. Trimming removed 2 bases from V and 10 bases from J, with 18 bases in between. The CDR3, as DNA: TGTGCCAGCAGTTACGGGGGGGCTAACACCGGCCAGTACTTC. As protein: CASSYGGANTGQYF.

The chain has TRBV19 and TRBJ1-4, with 7 bases aligning to TRBD1. The CDR3 loop spans 15 amino acids. CDR1 is LNHDA, CDR2 SQIVND, per germline (reference sequence). Unmatched junction bases numbered 7, after V lost 6 bases and J lost 3 bases. The CDR3 is CASRRDRAANEKLFF. The CDR3 DNA sequence: TGTGCCAGTAGAAGAGACAGGGCCGCTAATGAAAAACTGTTTTTT.

J is TRBJ2-1 and V is TRBV28, with TRBD2 identical over 8 bases. This CDR3 is 15 amino acids long. Germline CDR1 is MDHEN and CDR2 is SYDVKM. Unmatched junction bases numbered 8, after V lost 8 bases and J lost 2 bases. This CDR3 is CASGPAGGTYNEQFF. DNA for the CDR3: TGTGCCAGCGGCCCGGCGGGAGGTACCTACAATGAGCAGTTCTTC.

This clonotype occurred many times. The chain carries TRBV5-4 and TRBJ2-1, with 12 nucleotides matching TRBD2. J lost 5 bases, V lost 4 bases, and 13 bases had no gene match. The CDR3 totals 18 residues. CDR1 and CDR2 (germline): SGHNT, YYREEE (reference sequence). The CDR3 is CASSPGASGGALHNEQFF. As DNA, the CDR3 is TGTGCCAGCAGCCCGGGAGCTAGCGGGGGGGCGTTGCACAATGAGCAGTTCTTC.

A word on this clonotype: A read error is likely here: a far larger clone is one base away. The chain carries TRBV5-1 and TRBJ2-7; 11 nucleotides line up with TRBD2. The CDR3 consists of 17 residues. Germline V gene sequence: CDR1 SGHRS, CDR2 YFSETQ. Trimming removed 3 bases from V and 7 bases from J; junction bases left unmatched: 15. DNA of the CDR3: TGCGCCAGCAGCTCCCTAGCGGGGGGCCTCGACCACAATGAGCAGTACTTC. It is translated as CASSSLAGGLDHNEQYF.

This clonotype was seen ten or more times. The chain couples TRBV28 to TRBJ2-7, with 16 positions matching TRBD2. CDR1 and CDR2 (germline): MDHEN, SYDVKM. V lost 7 bases, J lost 4 bases, and 7 bases stayed unmatched. The CDR3 has 16 amino acids. CDR3 loop: CASTPGLAGGRYEQYF. For the CDR3, the DNA is TGTGCCAGCACTCCGGGACTAGCGGGAGGGCGGTACGAGCAGTACTTC.

This clonotype was counted many times. The chain joins TRBV7-9 to TRBJ2-7, with D maybe TRBD1 (6 bases). CDR1 is SEHNR and CDR2 is FQNEAQ in the germline V gene (reference sequence). The CDR3 extends over 13 amino acids. V was pared by 5 bases and J by 5 bases, with 13 bases between. The CDR3 coding sequence is TGTGCCAGCAGCCACCTTCAGGGGAACGAGCAGTACTTC. It specifies CASSHLQGNEQYF. The complete variable domain, with remaining parts taken from reference TRBV7-9 and TRBJ2-7, reads DTGVSQNPRHKITKRGQNVTFRCDPISEHNRLYWYRQTLGQGPEFLTYFQNEAQLEKSRLLSDRFSAERPKGSFSTLEIQRTEQGDSAMYLCASSHLQGNEQYFGPGTRLTVT.

The genes are TRBV6-6 and TRBJ1-5; no clear D. This CDR3 spans 13 amino acids. Trimming removed 2 bases from V and 5 bases from J, with 7 bases in between. Germline V CDR1 and CDR2: MNHNY, SVGAGI (reference sequence). Here the CDR3 reads CASSYESHQPQHF. The CDR3, as DNA: TGTGCCAGCAGTTACGAGTCCCATCAGCCCCAGCATTTT.

This clonotype is medium-sized within its sample. The chain is built from TRBV5-5 and TRBJ2-7; TRBD1 might be the D (6 bases). This CDR3 has 14 residues. CDR1 is SGHKS and CDR2 is YYEKEE in the germline V gene (reference sequence). V was shortened by 3 bases and J by 10 bases, with 20 bases between the two germline ends. The CDR3 region has the DNA TGTGCCAGCAGCTCTGCAACCCAGGGGCCGGAACAGTACTTC. It specifies CASSSATQGPEQYF.

The chain is built from TRBV7-9 and TRBJ2-3, with 8 bases matching TRBD1. With 4 bases clipped from V and 1 base from J, the junction kept 1 base outside the gene matches. The CDR3 extends over 14 amino acids. The germline V gene has CDR1 SEHNR and CDR2 FQNEAQ (reference sequence). The CDR3 coding sequence is TGTGCCAGCAGCTGGGGACAGGGCACAGATACGCAGTATTTT. This sequence encodes CASSWGQGTDTQYF.

This clonotype was detected ten times or more. The chain joins TRBV2 to TRBJ2-3; D is perhaps TRBD1 (5 bases). V lost 7 bases to trimming and J lost 0 bases, with 17 bases between them. Germline CDR1 SNHLY, CDR2 FYNNEI. The CDR3 contains 16 residues. In nucleotides, the CDR3 is TGTGCCAGCACCCTCAGAGACAGTACCAGCACAGATACGCAGTATTTT. It is translated as CASTLRDSTSTDTQYF.

There are many counts of this clonotype. This chain links TRBV20-1 with TRBJ2-7; possible D gene TRBD2, 5 bases. The CDR3 loop spans 11 amino acids. V gave up 3 bases and J gave up 6 bases, with 9 bases separating them. CDR1 is DFQATT, CDR2 SNEGSKA, per germline (reference sequence). The CDR3 sequence is CSASRGGEQYF. The CDR3 bases are TGCAGTGCTAGTCGTGGAGGCGAGCAGTACTTC.

In this sample, this clonotype turned up many times. This chain joins TRBV5-1 and TRBJ2-3; 8 bases fit TRBD1. There are 14 residues in the CDR3. Germline CDR1 SGHRS, CDR2 YFSETQ. The J segment lost 9 bases and the V segment lost 7 bases, leaving 13 bases of the junction unmatched. CDR3 in amino acids: CASQQSGGMWTQYF. The CDR3 DNA reads as TGCGCCAGCCAACAGTCAGGGGGCATGTGGACGCAGTATTTT.

The chain recombines TRBV28 with TRBJ2-1, with D unclear. The CDR3 length is 12 residues. V lost 7 bases and J 7 bases, leaving 11 bases between the germline ends. The germline gives CDR1 MDHEN, CDR2 SYDVKM. The CDR3 protein is CASTTHPNEQFF. The DNA of the CDR3 is TGTGCCAGCACCACACACCCGAATGAGCAGTTCTTC. Variable domain in full (rest from reference TRBV28 and TRBJ2-1): DVKVTQSSRYLVKRTGEKVFLECVQDMDHENMFWYRQDPGLGLRLIYFSYDVKMKEKGDIPEGYSVSREKKERFSLILESASTNQTSMYLCASTTHPNEQFFGPGTRLTVL.